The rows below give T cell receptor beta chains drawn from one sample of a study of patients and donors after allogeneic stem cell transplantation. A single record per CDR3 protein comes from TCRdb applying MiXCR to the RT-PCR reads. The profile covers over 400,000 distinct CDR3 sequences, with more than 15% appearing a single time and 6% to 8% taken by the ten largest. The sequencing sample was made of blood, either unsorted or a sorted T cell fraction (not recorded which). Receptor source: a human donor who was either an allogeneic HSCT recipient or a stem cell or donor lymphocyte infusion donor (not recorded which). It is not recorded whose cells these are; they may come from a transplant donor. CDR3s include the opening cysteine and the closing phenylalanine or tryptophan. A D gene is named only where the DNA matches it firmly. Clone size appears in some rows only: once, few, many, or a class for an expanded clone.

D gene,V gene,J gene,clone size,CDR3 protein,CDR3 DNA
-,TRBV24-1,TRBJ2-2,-,CATSDLPGNTGELFF,TGTGCCACCAGTGATTTGCCAGGGAACACCGGGGAGCTGTTTTTT
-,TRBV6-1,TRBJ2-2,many,CASSQQGAKYTGELFF,TGTGCCAGCAGCCAACAGGGCGCTAAGTACACCGGGGAGCTGTTTTTT
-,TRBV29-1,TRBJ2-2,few,CSVAFKFTGELFF,TGCAGCGTCGCATTCAAGTTCACCGGGGAGCTGTTTTTT
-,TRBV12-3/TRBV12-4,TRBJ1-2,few,CASGQYGGRKNSEGYTF,TGTGCCAGCGGACAGTATGGGGGGCGCAAGAATTCAGAAGGCTACACCTTC
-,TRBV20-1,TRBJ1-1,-,CSARAPGIGTEAFF,TGCAGTGCTAGAGCTCCCGGGATAGGGACTGAAGCTTTCTTT
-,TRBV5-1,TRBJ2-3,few,CASSFSERVPDTQYF,TGCGCCAGCAGCTTTAGTGAGCGGGTCCCAGATACGCAGTATTTT
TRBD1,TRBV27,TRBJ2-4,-,CASSYKGQGTTKNIQYF,TGTGCCAGCAGTTACAAGGGACAGGGAACGACCAAAAACATTCAGTACTTC
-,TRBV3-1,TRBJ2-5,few,CASSHRVSPGTQYF,TGTGCCAGCAGCCACAGGGTGTCCCCGGGAACCCAGTACTTC
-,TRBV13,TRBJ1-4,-,CASSFQGLRTNEKLFF,TGTGCCAGCAGCTTCCAGGGTCTGAGAACTAATGAAAAACTGTTTTTT
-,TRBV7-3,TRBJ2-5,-,CASSLNGREETQYF,TGTGCCAGCAGCTTAAACGGTCGGGAAGAGACCCAGTACTTC
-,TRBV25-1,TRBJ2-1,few,CASSEYGIATNPYNEQFF,TGTGCCAGCAGTGAATACGGGATAGCGACAAACCCCTACAATGAGCAGTTCTTC
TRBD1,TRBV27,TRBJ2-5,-,CASSLQGAGQETQYF,TGTGCCAGCAGCTTGCAGGGGGCCGGCCAAGAGACCCAGTACTTC
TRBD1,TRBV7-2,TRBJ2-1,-,CASSPYTGGNEQFF,TGTGCCAGCAGCCCATATACAGGGGGTAATGAGCAGTTCTTC
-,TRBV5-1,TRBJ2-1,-,CASSPGGGISYNEQFF,TGCGCCAGCAGCCCGGGGGGCGGGATCTCCTACAATGAGCAGTTCTTC
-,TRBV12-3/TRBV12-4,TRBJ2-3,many,CASSLRGDTQYF,TGTGCCAGCAGTTTAAGAGGGGATACGCAGTATTTT
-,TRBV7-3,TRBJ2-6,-,CASSLYPGGGSGANVLTF,TGTGCCAGCAGCTTATACCCTGGTGGTGGCTCTGGGGCCAACGTCCTGACTTTC
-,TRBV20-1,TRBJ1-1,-,CSARDHARGTEAFF,TGCAGTGCTAGAGATCACGCCCGTGGGACTGAAGCTTTCTTT